Presented here are 14 T cell receptor beta chains from one specimen sequenced in a study of low-dose radiotherapy and immunotherapy resistance in tumors. As for time point: before trial treatment. Alpha and beta chains were covered, as first-strand cDNA relied on TRAV- and TRBV-specific primers. With a constant-region primer and a V-primer adapter, TCRs were subjected to approximately 20 PCR cycles of amplification. Via MiXCR, TCRdb re-called the reads, giving one row per CDR3 protein. Among some 60,000 distinct CDR3 sequences listed, around 27% were seen once. Here the sequenced sample was PBMCs, taken before treatment. Receptor source: a male donor with rectosigmoid adenocarcinoma.

This clonotype was seen at least ten times. The chain joins TRBV5-6 to TRBJ2-7; D possibly uses TRBD1 or TRBD2 (5 bases each). Germline CDR1 and CDR2: SGHDT and YYEEEE. Trimming left V 3 bases short and J 1 base short, with 5 bases between. The CDR3 consists of 12 residues. The CDR3, as DNA: TGTGCCAGCAGCTGGGGGTCCTACGAGCAGTACTTC. It translates to CASSWGSYEQYF.

The sample holds many counts of this clonotype. The rearrangement joins TRBV18 to TRBJ2-1, with 7 bases fitting TRBD2. The CDR3 is 13 residues long. Germline V gene data show CDR1 as KGHSH and CDR2 as LQKENI. V lost 2 bases and J lost 7; bases outside the gene matches: 2. CDR3 loop: CASSPGGGNEQFF. CDR3 sequence (DNA): TGTGCCAGCTCACCAGGGGGGGGGAATGAGCAGTTCTTC. Together with reference TRBV18 and TRBJ2-1, the CDR3 gives the full variable domain: NAGVMQNPRHLVRRRGQEARLRCSPMKGHSHVYWYRQLPEEGLKFMVYLQKENIIDESGMPKERFSAEFPKEGPSILRIQQVVRGDSAAYFCASSPGGGNEQFFGPGTRLTVL.

Ten or more counts support this clonotype. The J gene is TRBJ2-2, the V gene TRBV7-2, with D possibly being TRBD1 (5 bases). Trimming removed 3 bases at V and 8 bases at J, with 10 bases between. The CDR3 runs 13 residues. Germline CDR1 SGHTA, CDR2 FQGNSA. The CDR3 loop reads CASSFDSSGELFF. The CDR3 region has the DNA TGTGCCAGCAGCTTTGACAGCAGTGGGGAGCTGTTTTTT.

CDR3 loop: CASSFEGNQPQHF. CDR3 sequence (DNA): TGTGCCAGCAGCTTTGAAGGCAATCAGCCCCAGCATTTT. The chain combines TRBV7-2 with TRBJ1-5; D gene uncertain. Germline V CDR1 and CDR2: SGHTA, FQGNSA. Trimming took off 3 bases at V and 2 bases at J, with 5 bases between the two ends. There are 13 residues in the CDR3.

The rearrangement joins TRBV2 to TRBJ2-1; 10 bases line up with TRBD2. Germline-derived CDR1 and CDR2 are SNHLY and FYNNEI. This CDR3 is 14 amino acids long. The V and J ends lost 7 bases and 8 bases, in that order; junction bases with no gene match: 8. The CDR3 nucleotides read TGTGCCAGCACATCTAGCGGGAGACAGGATGAGCAGTTCTTC. It translates to CASTSSGRQDEQFF.

This clonotype has ten or more counts. The chain joins TRBV4-3 to TRBJ2-5, with 9 bases aligning to TRBD1. Per the germline V gene, CDR1 is LGHNA and CDR2 is YSLEER. The length of the CDR3 is 16 residues. The junction had 10 bases not matched to a gene; V was cut back by 3 bases and J by 5 bases. The CDR3 nucleotides are TGCGCCAGCAGCCAGAGGTGGGGACAGGGTTCGGAGACCCAGTACTTC. Translated, it gives CASSQRWGQGSETQYF.

As regards this clonotype: This likely stems from a read error, as it lies one base from a far larger clone. The chain joins TRBV26 to TRBJ1-2; the table's D call, TRBD1, was not checked against the DNA. TRBV26 is annotated as a pseudogene. This CDR3 contains 13 residues. This chain's CDR3 is CACSSGQGNGYTF. CDR3 in DNA: TGTGCCTGCAGTTCCGGACAGGGCAACGGCTACACCTTC.

With respect to this clonotype: This sequence is one base from a far larger clone and is likely a read error. The rearrangement uses TRBV6-2 or TRBV6-3 and TRBJ2-7, with 9 positions matching TRBD1. The CDR3 totals 15 residues. V shed 2 bases and J 7 bases; nucleotides not matched to a gene: 9. Germline CDR1 is MNHEY and CDR2 is SVGEGT. CDR3 in amino acids: CASSYRDRDNNEQYF. CDR3 bases: TGTGCCAGCAGTTACCGGGACAGGGACAACAATGAGCAGTACTTC.

The chain couples TRBV7-9 to TRBJ1-2; D unclear. Germline CDR1 reads SEHNR; CDR2 reads FQNEAQ (reference sequence). The CDR3 has 14 residues. Trimming shortened V by 5 bases and J by 5 bases, and 15 bases separated the two germline ends. The CDR3 coding sequence is TGTGCCAGCAGCCCTACGGAAAGCGCGTATGGCTACACCTTC. This sequence encodes CASSPTESAYGYTF.

V and J are TRBV28 and TRBJ2-3; tentatively, D is TRBD1 or TRBD2 (5 bases each). Per the germline V gene, CDR1 is MDHEN and CDR2 is SYDVKM. This CDR3 is 12 amino acids long. V was trimmed by 8 bases and J by 1 base, leaving 7 bases between them. The CDR3 sequence: CASVGGTDTQYF. In DNA, the CDR3 is TGTGCCAGCGTGGGGGGCACAGATACGCAGTATTTT.

This clonotype occurred many times. This chain links TRBV5-6 with TRBJ1-5; perhaps TRBD1 as D (6 bases). Trimming cost V 4 bases and J 0 bases, with 11 bases left between them. The germline CDR1 and CDR2 sequences are SGHDT and YYEEEE. The CDR3 has 15 amino acids. CDR3 in amino acids: CASSHGQYSNQPQHF. In nucleotides, the CDR3 is TGTGCCAGCAGCCATGGACAGTATAGCAATCAGCCCCAGCATTTT.

This clonotype was observed at least ten times. V and J are TRBV28 and TRBJ2-5, with D uncertain. The CDR3 has 12 residues. The V end was cut by 2 bases, the J end by 4 bases, with 5 bases between. Germline CDR1 is MDHEN and CDR2 is SYDVKM. The chain's CDR3 is CASSLPIETQYF. DNA of the CDR3: TGTGCCAGCAGTTTACCAATAGAGACCCAGTACTTC.

This clonotype has a count of ten or more. The chain combines TRBV27 with TRBJ1-2, with D tentatively TRBD1 (5 bases). Trimming left V 4 bases short and J 5 bases short, with 17 bases between. The length of the CDR3 is 15 residues. Germline-derived CDR1 and CDR2 are MNHEY and SMNVEV (reference sequence). The CDR3 region is CASSSQTETRYGYTF. The CDR3 bases are TGTGCCAGCAGTTCCCAGACAGAGACAAGATATGGCTACACCTTC.

The sample holds many counts of this clonotype. The chain employs TRBV6-2 or TRBV6-3 and TRBJ2-2; no reliable D call. The CDR3 runs to 13 residues. Germline CDR1 is MNHEY and CDR2 is SVGEGT. V lost 2 bases to trimming and J lost 3 bases, with 4 bases between them. CDR3 in amino acids: CASSYRDTGELFF. The CDR3 DNA sequence: TGTGCCAGCAGTTACCGGGACACCGGGGAGCTGTTTTTT.